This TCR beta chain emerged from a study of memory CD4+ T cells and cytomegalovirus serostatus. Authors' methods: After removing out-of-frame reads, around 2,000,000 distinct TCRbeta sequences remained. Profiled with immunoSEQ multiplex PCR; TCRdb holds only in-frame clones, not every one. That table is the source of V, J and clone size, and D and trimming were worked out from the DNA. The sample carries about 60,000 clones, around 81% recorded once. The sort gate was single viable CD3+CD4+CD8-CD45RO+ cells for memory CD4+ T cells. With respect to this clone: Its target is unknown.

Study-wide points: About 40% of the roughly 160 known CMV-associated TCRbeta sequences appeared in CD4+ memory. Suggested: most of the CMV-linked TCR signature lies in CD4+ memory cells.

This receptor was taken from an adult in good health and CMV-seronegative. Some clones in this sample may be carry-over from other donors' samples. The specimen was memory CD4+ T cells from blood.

The CDR3 DNA follows: TGTGCCAGCAGCTTAGTAACAGGGGCCTCTGGGGCCAACGTCCTGACTTTC. Its protein is CASSLVTGASGANVLTF. The chain recombines TRBV11-2 with TRBJ2-6, with 7 positions matching TRBD1. The V segment lost 1 base and the J segment 0 bases; nucleotides outside the gene matches: 3. This CDR3 region has 17 residues. Germline lookup yields CDR1 SGHAT and CDR2 FQNNGV.